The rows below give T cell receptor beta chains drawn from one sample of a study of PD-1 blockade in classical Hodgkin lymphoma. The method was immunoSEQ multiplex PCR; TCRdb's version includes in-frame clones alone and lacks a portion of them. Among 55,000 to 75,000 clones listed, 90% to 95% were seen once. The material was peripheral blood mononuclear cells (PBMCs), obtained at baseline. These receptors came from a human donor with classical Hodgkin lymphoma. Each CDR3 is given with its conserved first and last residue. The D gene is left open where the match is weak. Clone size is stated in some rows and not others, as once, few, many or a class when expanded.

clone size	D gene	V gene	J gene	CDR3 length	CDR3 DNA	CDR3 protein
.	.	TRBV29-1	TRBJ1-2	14	TGCAGCGTTGAAGATCAAGAAGCCTTCTATGGCTACACCTTC	CSVEDQEAFYGYTF
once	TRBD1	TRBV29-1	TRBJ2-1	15	TGCAGCGTCCAACTGACAGGGGCGTTTTCGTATGAGCAGTTCTTC	CSVQLTGAFSYEQFF
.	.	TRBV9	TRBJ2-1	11	TGTGCCAGCAGCCTCCGCGGTGAGCAGTTCTTC	CASSLRGEQFF
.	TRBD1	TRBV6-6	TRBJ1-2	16	TGTGCCAGCAGTTACTCGCCCTTGGGACAGGGTTATGGCTACACCTTC	CASSYSPLGQGYGYTF
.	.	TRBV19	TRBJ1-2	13	TGTGCCAGTAGCTCGACAGGCAGAATGGGCTACACCTTC	CASSSTGRMGYTF
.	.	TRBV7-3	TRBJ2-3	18	TGTGCCAGCAGCCCGGGGAGTCGCCTCGGGAGAGGAACAGATACGCAGTATTTT	CASSPGSRLGRGTDTQYF
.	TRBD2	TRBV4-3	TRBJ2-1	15	TGCGCCAGCAGCCTCCTAGCGGCCTTAAACAATGAGCAGTTCTTC	CASSLLAALNNEQFF
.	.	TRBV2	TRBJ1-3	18	TGTGCCAGCAGTGAGAGGGACTTTGACCTCCTATCTGGAAACACCATATATTTT	CASSERDFDLLSGNTIYF
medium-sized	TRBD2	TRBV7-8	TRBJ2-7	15	TGTGCCAGCAGCATTAGCGGGGGGGCAGCCTACGAGCAGTACTTC	CASSISGGAAYEQYF
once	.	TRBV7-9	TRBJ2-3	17	TGTGCCAGCAGCTCCACCCTAGCGACGGATCGAGCTAATACGCAGTATTTT	CASSSTLATDRANTQYF
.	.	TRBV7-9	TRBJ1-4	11	TGTGCCAGCAGCTCCAGGGAAAAACTGTTTTTT	CASSSREKLFF
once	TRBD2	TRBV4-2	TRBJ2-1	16	TGTGCCAGCAGCCAAGACGGCGGGAGCTCCTACAATGAGCAGTTCTTC	CASSQDGGSSYNEQFF
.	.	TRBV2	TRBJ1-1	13	TGTGCCAGCAGCCTGACAGTGAACACTGAAGCTTTCTTT	CASSLTVNTEAFF
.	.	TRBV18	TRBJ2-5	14	TGTGCCAGCTCCCCGACACAATCGGGGGAGACCCAGTACTTC	CASSPTQSGETQYF
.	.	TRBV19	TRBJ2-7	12	TGTGCCAGTAGTATCCCCGGGTACGAGCAGTACTTC	CASSIPGYEQYF
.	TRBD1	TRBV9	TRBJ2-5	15	TGTGCCAGCAGCGTAGACAAAGGGGGCAAAGAGACCCAGTACTTC	CASSVDKGGKETQYF
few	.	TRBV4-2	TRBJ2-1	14	TGTGCCAGCAGCCAAGATTCAACAGACAATGAGCAGTTCTTC	CASSQDSTDNEQFF
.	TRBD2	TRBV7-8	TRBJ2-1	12	TGTGCCAGCAGTCGGGGGGGAGATGAGCAGTTCTTC	CASSRGGDEQFF
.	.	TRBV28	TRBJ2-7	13	TGTGCCAGCAGTTTATGGGACAGCTACGAGCAGTACTTC	CASSLWDSYEQYF
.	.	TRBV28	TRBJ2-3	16	TGTGCCAGCAGTCCTCCCCGAGGTAGTTTGTCGGATACGCAGTATTTT	CASSPPRGSLSDTQYF
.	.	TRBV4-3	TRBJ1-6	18	TGCGCCAGCAGCCAAGATTACGTCGGCGCAGGCCAGCGGTTACCCCTCCACTTT	CASSQDYVGAGQRLPLHF
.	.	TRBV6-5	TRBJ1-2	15	TGTGCCAGCAGTTTTAAGGCTTGGGGATCCTCCGGCTACACCTTC	CASSFKAWGSSGYTF
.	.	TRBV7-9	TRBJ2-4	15	TGTGCCAGCAGCCCTCTGACAGGTGCCAAAAACATTCAGTACTTC	CASSPLTGAKNIQYF
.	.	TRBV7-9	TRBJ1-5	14	TGTGCCAGCAGCTTGTTAGAGGGGAATCAGCCCCAGCATTTT	CASSLLEGNQPQHF
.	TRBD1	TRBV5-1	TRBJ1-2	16	TGCGCCAGCAGCTCCCAGGGACAGGCCCGCACCTATGGCTACACCTTC	CASSSQGQARTYGYTF
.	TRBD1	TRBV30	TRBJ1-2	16	TGTGCCTGGAGGGGTCAGGGGACAGGGGCGGGGAATGGCTACACCTTC	CAWRGQGTGAGNGYTF
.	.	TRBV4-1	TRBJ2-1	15	TGCGCCAGCAGCCAAGTTGAGGGGCCCTACAATGAGCAGTTCTTC	CASSQVEGPYNEQFF
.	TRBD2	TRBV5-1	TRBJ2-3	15	TGCGCCAGCAGCGTCAGCGGGGGGGCCACAGATACGCAGTATTTT	CASSVSGGATDTQYF
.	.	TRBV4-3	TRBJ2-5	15	TGCGCCAGCAGCCGGGCGGCAACGCCGCAAGAGACCCAGTACTTC	CASSRAATPQETQYF
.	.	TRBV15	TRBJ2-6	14	TGTGCCACCAGCCCAGTCTCTGGGGCCAACGTCCTGACTTTC	CATSPVSGANVLTF
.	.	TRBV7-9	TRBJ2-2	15	TGTGCCAGCACCCCCGCCCCGCAAGCCACCGGGGAGCTGTTTTTT	CASTPAPQATGELFF
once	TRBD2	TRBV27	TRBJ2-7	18	TGTGCCAGCAGTTTATCCCCACCCGGACTAGCGGGCCGCTACGAGCAGTACTTC	CASSLSPPGLAGRYEQYF
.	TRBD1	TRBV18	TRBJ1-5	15	TGTGCCAGCTCACCCCCGGGACAGGGGCACCAGCCCCAGCATTTT	CASSPPGQGHQPQHF
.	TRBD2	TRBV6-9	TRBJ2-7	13	TGTGCCAAACCGGGACTAGCGGGATGCGAGCAGTACTTC	CAKPGLAGCEQYF
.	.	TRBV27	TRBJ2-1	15	TGTGCCAGCAGTTTATTGGGATCGGAATACAATGAGCAGTTCTTC	CASSLLGSEYNEQFF
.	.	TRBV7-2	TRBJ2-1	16	TGTGCCAGCAGCCGACAGCGGTGGGGCAACTACAATGAGCAGTTCTTC	CASSRQRWGNYNEQFF
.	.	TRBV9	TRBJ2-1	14	TGTGCCAGCAGCAGGCTCATGACGGATCATGAGCAGTTCTTC	CASSRLMTDHEQFF
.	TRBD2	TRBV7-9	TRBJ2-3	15	TGTGCCAGCAGCTTAGGGGGGACTAGTACAGATACGCAGTATTTT	CASSLGGTSTDTQYF
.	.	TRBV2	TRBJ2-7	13	TGTGCCAGCTTTCGGAACAGGGACTACGAGCAGTACTTC	CASFRNRDYEQYF
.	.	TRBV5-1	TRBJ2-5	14	TGCGCCAGCAGCCCCTTTGGGTCAAGAGAGACCCAGTACTTC	CASSPFGSRETQYF
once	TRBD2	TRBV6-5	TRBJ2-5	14	TGTGCCAGCAGGCGAAGCGGGGGGCAAGAGACCCAGTACTTC	CASRRSGGQETQYF
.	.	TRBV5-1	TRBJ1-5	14	TGCGCCAGCAGCTTGGCCGGGAGCAATCAGCCCCAGCATTTT	CASSLAGSNQPQHF
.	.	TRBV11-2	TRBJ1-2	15	TGTGCCAGCAGCTTAGTGGCTGGTCTTAGCTATGGCTACACCTTC	CASSLVAGLSYGYTF
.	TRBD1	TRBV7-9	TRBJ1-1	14	TGTGCCAGCAGCGTCAGGGGGCTGGACACTGAAGCTTTCTTT	CASSVRGLDTEAFF
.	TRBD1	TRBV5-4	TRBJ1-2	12	TGTGCCAGCAGCCCCGAGGACAGGCCGGACACCTTC	CASSPEDRPDTF
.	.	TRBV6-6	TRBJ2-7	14	TGTGCCAGCAAAGGCGGACTAAACCTTTACGAGCAGTACTTC	CASKGGLNLYEQYF
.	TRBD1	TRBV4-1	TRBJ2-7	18	TGCGCCAGCAGCCTCGTGCCGGCCGGGGACAGGGCCTCCTACGAGCAGTACTTC	CASSLVPAGDRASYEQYF
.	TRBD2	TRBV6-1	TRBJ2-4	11	TGTGCCAGCAGTGTCCGGGAGGTTCAGTACTTC	CASSVREVQYF
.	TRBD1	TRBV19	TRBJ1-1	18	TGTGCCAGTAGTATAGATCGGACAGGAGGGAGTTCGAGCGCTGAAGCTTTCTTT	CASSIDRTGGSSSAEAFF
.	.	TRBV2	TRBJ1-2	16	TGTGCCAGCAGTGGTGAGAATACTCTTATCGTCCATGGCTACACCTTC	CASSGENTLIVHGYTF
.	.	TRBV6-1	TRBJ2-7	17	TGTGCCAGCAGTGAAGCTTCTAAGGCCCAGCCTCCCTACGAGCAGTACTTC	CASSEASKAQPPYEQYF
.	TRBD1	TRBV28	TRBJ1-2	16	TGTGCCAGCAGTCCACGCACCGGGACAGGGGGCGATGGCTACACCTTC	CASSPRTGTGGDGYTF
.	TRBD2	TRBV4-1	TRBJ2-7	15	TGCGCCAGCAGCCCAGGACTAGACTTCCTTTACGAGCAGTACTTC	CASSPGLDFLYEQYF
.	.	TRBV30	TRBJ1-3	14	TGTGCCTGGACTCAAATCAGCTCTGGAAACACCATATATTTT	CAWTQISSGNTIYF
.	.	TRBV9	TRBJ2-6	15	TGTGCCAGCAGCGTAGTAGGCTCTGGGGCCAACGTCCTGACTTTC	CASSVVGSGANVLTF
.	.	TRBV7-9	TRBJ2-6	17	TGTGCCAGCAGCTTAGCGGGAGGAGGCTCTGGGGCCAACGTCCTGACTTTC	CASSLAGGGSGANVLTF